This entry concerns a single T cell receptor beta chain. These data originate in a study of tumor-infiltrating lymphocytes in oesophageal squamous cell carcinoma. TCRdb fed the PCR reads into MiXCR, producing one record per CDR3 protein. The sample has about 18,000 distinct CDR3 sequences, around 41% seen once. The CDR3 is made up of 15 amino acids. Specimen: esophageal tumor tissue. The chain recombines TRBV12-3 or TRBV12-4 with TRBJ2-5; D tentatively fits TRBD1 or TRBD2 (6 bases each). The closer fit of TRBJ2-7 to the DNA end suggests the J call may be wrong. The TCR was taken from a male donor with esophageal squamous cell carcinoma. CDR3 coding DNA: TGTGCCAGCAGTTTAAAAGGGGGGACTGGCTACGAGCAGTACTTC. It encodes CASSLKGGTGYEQYF.